This TCR beta chain came from a study of T cell repertoires in cytomegalovirus infection. Across the study: From public TCR beta signatures came an indication of both CMV infection and matching HLA type.

Between the trimmed V and J ends, which lost 1 base and 3 bases, there was a span of 4 bases. This CDR3 region has 13 residues. Germline CDR1 and CDR2: MGHRA and YSYEKL. Each CDR3 protein gets one entry after TCRdb re-called the reads with MiXCR. The data contain 550,000 to 850,000 distinct CDR3 sequences, approximately 33% of them seen just once; the ten biggest clones take up 15% to 20%. This clonotype has a handful of counts. Antigen unknown. The sequence derives from a human donor in good health (CMV status not recorded). Some clones in this sample may be carry-over from other donors' samples. Sample: cultured PBMCs, taken from culture after CMV antigen stimulation. V gene TRBV4-1 combines with J gene TRBJ1-3; D is unclear. The CDR3 loop is CASSQVGGNTIYF. CDR3 in DNA: TGCGCCAGCAGCCAAGTCGGTGGAAACACCATATATTTT.